Listed here are 3 T cell receptor beta chains from one sample, sequenced in a study of CD8+ T cells in alopecia areata. Once RNA had been extracted, it was reverse transcribed into cDNA to act as the sequencing template. Measured with immunoSEQ multiplex PCR; TCRdb has only the in-frame clones, and not every one. Here the sample spans about 180,000 clones, 53% being singletons. The sample's treatment: oral pan-JAK inhibitor, 5-10 mg twice daily. This material consisted of CD8+ T cells sorted from blood, taken at week 24, from a patient treated with tofacitinib. Every receptor here comes from a human donor with alopecia areata.

This sequence joins TRBV27 and TRBJ1-5; possible D gene TRBD1, 6 bases. Trimming left V 5 bases short and J 4 bases short, with 12 bases between. CDR1 MNHEY and CDR2 SMNVEV come from the germline V gene (reference sequence). This CDR3 contains 14 residues. The CDR3 loop reads CASSNSRGNQPQHF. The CDR3 nucleotides read TGTGCCAGCAGTAATTCCAGGGGTAATCAGCCCCAGCATTTT.

V is TRBV7-9 and J is TRBJ2-7; D is unresolved. In germline, CDR1 is SEHNR, CDR2 FQNEAQ (reference sequence). The CDR3 runs 15 residues. V shed 4 bases and J shed 2 bases, with 15 bases lying between them. CDR3: CASSWDWQETYEQYF. DNA of the CDR3: TGTGCCAGCAGCTGGGATTGGCAGGAGACCTACGAGCAGTACTTC.

CDR3 sequence (DNA): TGTGCCAGCAGCGCCACCGGGGAGCTGTTTTTT. Encoded protein: CASSATGELFF. The V and J genes are TRBV7-9 and TRBJ2-2; no firm D call. Germline V gene lookup returns CDR1 SEHNR and CDR2 FQNEAQ (reference sequence). This CDR3 contains 11 residues. The germline V and J ends were trimmed by 5 bases and 4 bases, with 2 bases remaining between them.